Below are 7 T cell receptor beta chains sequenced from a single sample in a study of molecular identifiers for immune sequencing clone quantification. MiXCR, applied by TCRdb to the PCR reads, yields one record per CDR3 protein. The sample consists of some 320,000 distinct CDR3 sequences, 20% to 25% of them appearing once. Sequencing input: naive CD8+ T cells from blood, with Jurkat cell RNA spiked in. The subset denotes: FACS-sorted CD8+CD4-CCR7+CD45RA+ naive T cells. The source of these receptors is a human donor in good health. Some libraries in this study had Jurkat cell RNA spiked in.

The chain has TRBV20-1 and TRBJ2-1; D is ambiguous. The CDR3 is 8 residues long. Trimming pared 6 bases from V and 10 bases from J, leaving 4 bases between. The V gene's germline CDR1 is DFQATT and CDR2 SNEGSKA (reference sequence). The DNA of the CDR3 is TGCAGTGCGGGAGAGCAGTTCTTC. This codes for CSAGEQFF.

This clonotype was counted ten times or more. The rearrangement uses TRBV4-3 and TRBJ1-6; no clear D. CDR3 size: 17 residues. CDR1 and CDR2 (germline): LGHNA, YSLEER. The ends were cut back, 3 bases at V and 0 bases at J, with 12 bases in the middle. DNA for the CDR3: TGCGCCAGCAGCCACTACAGTAGGAGCTCCTATAATTCACCCCTCCACTTT. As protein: CASSHYSRSSYNSPLHF.

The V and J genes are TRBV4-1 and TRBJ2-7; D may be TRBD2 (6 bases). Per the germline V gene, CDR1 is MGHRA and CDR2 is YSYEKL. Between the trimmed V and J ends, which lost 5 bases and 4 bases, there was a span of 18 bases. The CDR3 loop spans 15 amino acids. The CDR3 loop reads CASSLKFVREYEQYF. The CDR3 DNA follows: TGCGCCAGCAGCTTAAAGTTCGTCCGGGAGTACGAGCAGTACTTC.

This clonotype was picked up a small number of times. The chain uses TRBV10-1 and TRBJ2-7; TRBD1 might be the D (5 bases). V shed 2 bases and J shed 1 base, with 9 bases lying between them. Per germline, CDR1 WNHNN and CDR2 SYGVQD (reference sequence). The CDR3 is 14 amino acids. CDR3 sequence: CASSEHRTSYEQYF. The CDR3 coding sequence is TGCGCCAGCAGTGAGCACAGGACATCCTACGAGCAGTACTTC.

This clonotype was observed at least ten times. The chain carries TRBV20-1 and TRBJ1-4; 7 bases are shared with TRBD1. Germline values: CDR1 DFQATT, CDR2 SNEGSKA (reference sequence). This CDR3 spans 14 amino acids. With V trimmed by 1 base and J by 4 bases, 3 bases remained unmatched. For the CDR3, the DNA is TGCAGTGCTAGAGGTGGACAGGATAATGAAAAACTGTTTTTT. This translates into CSARGGQDNEKLFF.

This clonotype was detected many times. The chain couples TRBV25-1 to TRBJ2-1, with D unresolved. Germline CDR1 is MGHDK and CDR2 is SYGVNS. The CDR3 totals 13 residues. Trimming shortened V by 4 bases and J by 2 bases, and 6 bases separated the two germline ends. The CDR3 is CASSVATYNEQFF. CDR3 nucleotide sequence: TGTGCCAGCAGTGTCGCAACCTACAATGAGCAGTTCTTC.

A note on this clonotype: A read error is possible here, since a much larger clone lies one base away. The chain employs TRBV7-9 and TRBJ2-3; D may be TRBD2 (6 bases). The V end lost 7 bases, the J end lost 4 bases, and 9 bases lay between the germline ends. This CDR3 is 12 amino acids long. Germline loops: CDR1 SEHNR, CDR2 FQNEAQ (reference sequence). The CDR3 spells CASTTSSDTQYF. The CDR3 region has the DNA TGTGCCAGCACCACTAGCTCAGATACGCAGTATTTT.